This TCR beta chain was identified during a study of T cells in Graves' hyperthyroidism and ophthalmopathy. Regarding the study as a whole: The authors' 13 V-J model separated ophthalmopathy from stable hyperthyroidism.

Patients were excluded because of uncontrolled infection, other autoimmune disease, pregnancy or lactation. This sample holds PBMCs from less than 11 ml fresh peripheral blood. This clonotype was seen only a few times. The antigen is undetermined. V dropped 4 bases and J dropped 9 bases, with 11 bases sitting between them. Looked up from germline, CDR1 is SEHNR and CDR2 is FQNEAQ (reference sequence). CDR3 length: 12 amino acids. Amplified TCR beta CDR3 regions came from RNA transcripts. The HTBI primer set drove a first-round RT-PCR of the TCR CDR3. From the multiplex PCR reads, TCRdb called clonotypes with MiXCR, one entry per CDR3 protein. This table has a few hundred thousand distinct CDR3 sequences, around a fifth appearing once.

The source material was blood. The chain employs TRBV7-9 and TRBJ2-3; D may be TRBD1 or TRBD2 (5 bases each). This TCR was recovered from a woman in her seventies with Graves' ophthalmopathy. The DNA for the CDR3 is TGTGCCAGCAGCTCCCTCGGGACCACGCAGTATTTT. Its protein product is CASSSLGTTQYF. Full variable domain (rest looked up from reference TRBV7-9 and TRBJ2-3): DTGVSQNPRHKITKRGQNVTFRCDPISEHNRLYWYRQTLGQGPEFLTYFQNEAQLEKSRLLSDRFSAERPKGSFSTLEIQRTEQGDSAMYLCASSSLGTTQYFGPGTRLTVL.